The next 12 T cell receptor beta chains were all read from a single sample in a study of blood T cells in healthy people across ages. The second PCR ran roughly 6 to 11 cycles with a sample-barcoded 5' primer and J-beta primers. TCRdb re-called the 5' RACE reads through MiXCR, storing one row per CDR3 protein. Of approximately 1,700,000 distinct CDR3 sequences in the sample, about two fifths were seen once. Sequencing used blood. Receptors were obtained from a human donor in good health.

Comment on this clonotype: Relative to the germline gene, one junction end is altered; a read error may explain this. This chain links TRBV6-6 with TRBJ2-1, with 10 bases matching TRBD2. The DNA end is more similar to TRBJ2-7, so the J call may be wrong. The CDR3 runs to 16 residues. Germline V gene lookup returns CDR1 MNHNY and CDR2 SVGAGI (reference sequence). Here the CDR3 DNA reads TGTGTCAGCAGTTACTCGATAAGCGGGGGGGACAACGAGCAGTACTTC. Protein: CVSSYSISGGDNEQYF.

The V call is TRBV7-2, the J call TRBJ2-3, with no clear D. Trimming shortened V by 7 bases and J by 1 base, and 12 bases separated the two germline ends. Germline V lookup: CDR1 SGHTA, CDR2 FQGNSA. This CDR3 is 14 amino acids long. CDR3: CASTLFRGTDTQYF. The DNA of the CDR3 is TGTGCCAGCACCCTATTCCGGGGCACAGATACGCAGTATTTT.

The chain employs TRBV7-2 and TRBJ2-3, with D possibly being TRBD2 (6 bases). The germline V gene has CDR1 SGHTA and CDR2 FQGNSA. The CDR3 spans 12 residues. V was cut by 4 bases and J by 11 bases, with 13 bases left in between. The CDR3 is CASSWDFWEQYF. CDR3 nucleotides: TGTGCCAGCAGCTGGGACTTTTGGGAGCAGTATTTT. The full variable domain, completed using reference TRBV7-2 and TRBJ2-3, is GAGVSQSPSNKVTEKGKDVELRCDPISGHTALYWYRQSLGQGLEFLIYFQGNSAPDKSGLPSDRFSAERTGGSVSTLTIQRTQQEDSAVYLCASSWDFWEQYFGPGTRLTVL.

This clonotype has just a few counts. A read error may explain this, as a much larger clone is one base away. The CDR3: CAGSLGGTDLRRYTF. CDR3 sequence (DNA): TGTGCCGGCAGCTTAGGCGGGACAGACCTTAGGCGCTACACCTTC. The genes are TRBV7-2 and TRBJ1-2; 7 nucleotides line up with TRBD1. CDR1 is SGHTA and CDR2 is FQGNSA in the germline V gene. This CDR3 has 15 residues. Using reference TRBV7-2 and TRBJ1-2 for the parts outside the CDR3, the full variable domain is GAGVSQSPSNKVTEKGKDVELRCDPISGHTALYWYRQSLGQGLEFLIYFQGNSAPDKSGLPSDRFSAERTGGSVSTLTIQRTQQEDSAVYLCAGSLGGTDLRRYTFGSGTRLTVV.

There are a few counts of this clonotype. The rearrangement links TRBV6-2 or TRBV6-3 to TRBJ2-5, with TRBD2 matching over 12 bases. Germline values: CDR1 MNHEY, CDR2 SVGEGT. V was pared by 7 bases and J by 2 bases, with 5 bases of the junction left unmatched. The CDR3 sequence is 15 residues long. DNA of the CDR3: TGTGCCAGCAACCTTCTAGCGGGGGGGCAAGAGACCCAGTACTTC. It specifies CASNLLAGGQETQYF.

This clonotype turned up a few times. The chain combines TRBV5-1 with TRBJ1-2; D ambiguous. This CDR3 spans 13 amino acids. Between the trimmed V and J ends, which lost 0 bases and 5 bases, there was a span of 8 bases. CDR1 is SGHRS, CDR2 YFSETQ, per germline. The chain's CDR3 is CASSLVSEYGYTF. CDR3 in DNA: TGCGCCAGCAGCTTGGTTTCAGAATATGGCTACACCTTC.

The chain combines TRBV5-6 with TRBJ2-5; D unclear. The J call may be faulty, since TRBJ2-7 better matches the DNA end. CDR1 and CDR2 (germline): SGHDT, YYEEEE. CDR3 length: 13 amino acids. CDR3 loop: CASSSALIYEQYF. The CDR3 DNA follows: TGTGCCAGCAGCTCAGCCCTTATTTACGAGCAGTACTTC.

This clonotype was observed a few times. The V call is TRBV5-1, the J call TRBJ2-5, with TRBD2 matching 8 bases. This CDR3 is 16 amino acids long. After removal of 0 bases from V and 5 bases from J, the junction contained 9 bases not matched to a gene. CDR1 and CDR2 (germline): SGHRS, YFSETQ. The CDR3 region has the DNA TGCGCCAGCAGCTTGGTGTCCGGGGGGGCCTGGGAGACCCAGTACTTC. Encoded protein: CASSLVSGGAWETQYF.

Concerning this clonotype itself: Without the conserved terminal phenylalanine or tryptophan, this CDR3 likely stems from a read error. No DNA is shown, since the ends of the CDR3 on it are uncertain; the CDR3 is the one TCRdb lists. This chain uses TRBV5-1 with TRBJ2-6. Germline assignment: CDR1 SGHRS and CDR2 YFSETQ. The CDR3 is 15 residues long, counting both termini. CDR3 amino acids: CASSYGVSGANVRTI.

Details on this clonotype: One junction end disagrees with the germline gene, perhaps due to a read error. The V and J genes are TRBV5-1 and TRBJ2-7; TRBD1 is a possible D gene (8 bases). The J call is uncertain, as TRBJ2-5 better fits the DNA end. CDR1 and CDR2 (germline): SGHRS, YFSETQ. The CDR3 loop spans 18 amino acids. CDR3 in amino acids: CAGSLTGEGLPYQETQYF. Written as DNA, the CDR3 is TGCGCCGGCAGCTTGACAGGGGAGGGACTTCCTTACCAAGAGACCCAGTACTTC.

The chain joins TRBV7-2 to TRBJ2-7; TRBD2 agrees at 13 bases. This CDR3 contains 15 residues. The junction had 4 bases not matched to a gene; V was cut back by 4 bases and J by 4 bases. Germline V gene lookup returns CDR1 SGHTA and CDR2 FQGNSA. The CDR3 DNA is TGTGCCAGCAGCTCCGGACTAGCGGGAGATTACGAGCAGTACTTC. Translation gives CASSSGLAGDYEQYF.

The chain couples TRBV20-1 to TRBJ2-1, with TRBD2 matching over 9 bases. The germline V gene has CDR1 DFQATT and CDR2 SNEGSKA (reference sequence). The J segment lost 7 bases and the V segment lost 0 bases, leaving 13 bases of the junction unmatched. This CDR3 comprises 17 residues. CDR3 nucleotides: TGCAGTGCTAGAGATGTCCAGCGGGGGGCAAGGATAAATGAGCAGTTCTTC. This gives the protein CSARDVQRGARINEQFF.